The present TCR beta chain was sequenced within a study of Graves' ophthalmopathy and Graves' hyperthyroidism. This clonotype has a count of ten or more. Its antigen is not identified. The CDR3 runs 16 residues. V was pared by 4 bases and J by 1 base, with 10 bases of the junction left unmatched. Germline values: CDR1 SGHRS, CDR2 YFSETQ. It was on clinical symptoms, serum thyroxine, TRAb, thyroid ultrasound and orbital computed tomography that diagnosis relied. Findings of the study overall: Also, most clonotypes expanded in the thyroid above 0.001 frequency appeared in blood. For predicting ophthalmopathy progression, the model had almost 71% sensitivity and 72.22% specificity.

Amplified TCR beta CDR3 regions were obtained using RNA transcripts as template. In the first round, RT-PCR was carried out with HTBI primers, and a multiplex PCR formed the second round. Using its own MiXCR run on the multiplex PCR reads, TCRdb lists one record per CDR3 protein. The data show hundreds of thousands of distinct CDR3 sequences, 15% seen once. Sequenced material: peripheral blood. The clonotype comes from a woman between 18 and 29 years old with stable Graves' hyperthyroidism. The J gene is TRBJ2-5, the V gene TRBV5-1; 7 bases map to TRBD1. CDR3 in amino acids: CASSVAGTAPQETQYF. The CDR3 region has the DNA TGCGCCAGCAGCGTTGCCGGGACAGCCCCCCAAGAGACCCAGTACTTC.